The rows below give T cell receptor beta chains drawn from one sample of a study of cytomegalovirus exposure and HLA in healthy donors. The protocol was immunoSEQ multiplex PCR, while the TCRdb copy is restricted to in-frame clones and leaves out a portion. The sample shows about 110,000 clones, under 90% of them seen only once. Material for sequencing was PBMCs. Receptors were obtained from a woman aged 25 to 39 in good health and CMV-seronegative. Each CDR3 is given with its conserved first and last residue. The D gene is left open where the match is weak. Clone size is stated in some rows and not others, as once, few, many or a class when expanded.

V gene	J gene	D gene	clone size	CDR3 protein	CDR3 DNA
TRBV20-1	TRBJ1-4	-	-	CSARTTVGLFF	TGCAGTGCCCGGACTACGGTTGGACTGTTTTTT
TRBV6-6	TRBJ1-4	-	-	CASSHPPRGTNEKLFF	TGTGCCAGCAGTCATCCCCCTAGGGGAACTAATGAAAAACTGTTTTTT
TRBV6-1	TRBJ2-7	TRBD1	few	CASGRDRGPYEQYF	TGTGCCAGCGGAAGGGACAGGGGGCCCTACGAGCAGTACTTC
TRBV30	TRBJ2-7	-	-	CAWSHSGGWSYEQYF	TGTGCCTGGAGTCATTCAGGCGGGTGGTCCTACGAGCAGTACTTC
TRBV18	TRBJ1-2	-	-	CASSPGAAVTNYGYTF	TGTGCCAGCTCACCAGGAGCGGCAGTTACTAACTATGGCTACACCTTC
TRBV19	TRBJ2-2	TRBD2	-	CASSTLAGRTNTGELFF	TGTGCCAGTAGTACACTAGCGGGGCGTACGAACACCGGGGAGCTGTTTTTT
TRBV5-1	TRBJ2-5	-	-	CASSLAGETQYF	TGCGCCAGCAGCTTGGCGGGGGAGACCCAGTACTTC
TRBV28	TRBJ2-1	-	-	CASGVGGSYNEQFF	TGTGCCAGCGGCGTGGGGGGCTCCTACAATGAGCAGTTCTTC
TRBV4-3	TRBJ2-3	-	once	CASSQGGTYTDTQYF	TGCGCCAGCAGCCAAGGTGGGACTTACACAGATACGCAGTATTTT
TRBV6-5	TRBJ2-3	-	-	CASSPGYTDTQYF	TGTGCCAGCAGTCCCGGGTACACAGATACGCAGTATTTT
TRBV29-1	TRBJ2-7	TRBD2	-	CSVIAGFAYEQYF	TGCAGCGTAATAGCGGGATTCGCCTACGAGCAGTACTTC
TRBV6-5	TRBJ1-2	TRBD1	-	CASRPQIGTGVRDTF	TGTGCCAGCAGACCCCAAATCGGGACAGGGGTTAGGGACACCTTC
TRBV4-3	TRBJ2-3	-	-	CASSQEQGRPSTDTQYF	TGCGCCAGCAGCCAAGAACAGGGCCGACCTAGCACAGATACGCAGTATTTT
TRBV9	TRBJ2-5	TRBD1	-	CASSVGGTAETQYF	TGTGCCAGCAGCGTAGGAGGGACAGCCGAGACCCAGTACTTC
TRBV30	TRBJ2-1	TRBD2	-	CASRTSGDYNEQFF	TGTGCCTCACGGACTAGCGGGGACTACAATGAGCAGTTCTTC
TRBV7-3	TRBJ1-2	-	-	CASSSDTEGYTF	TGTGCCAGCAGCTCCGACACAGAGGGCTACACCTTC
TRBV5-1	TRBJ2-7	TRBD2	-	CASSLGGTPGGEQYF	TGCGCCAGCAGCTTGGGAGGGACGCCGGGGGGCGAGCAGTACTTC
TRBV2	TRBJ2-7	-	-	CASKGDGRRNEQYF	TGTGCCAGCAAGGGGGACGGCCGGCGCAACGAGCAGTACTTC
TRBV6-1	TRBJ1-5	-	-	CASSENAGNGNQPQHF	TGTGCCAGCAGTGAAAACGCAGGGAATGGCAATCAGCCCCAGCATTTT
TRBV29-1	TRBJ2-2	-	few	CSVGGSRGHTGELFF	TGCAGCGTTGGGGGTTCGCGGGGGCACACCGGGGAGCTGTTTTTT
TRBV5-4	TRBJ2-7	TRBD2	once	CASSKGLAGVEQYF	TGTGCCAGCAGTAAGGGACTAGCGGGGGTCGAGCAGTACTTC
TRBV10-3	TRBJ2-7	TRBD1	-	CAIMPGQSSYEQYF	TGTGCCATCATGCCGGGACAGTCGTCCTACGAGCAGTACTTC
TRBV4-3	TRBJ2-1	TRBD2	-	CASSYKMGGSGKSSYNEQFF	TGCGCCAGCAGCTACAAGATGGGGGGTAGCGGGAAGAGCTCCTACAATGAGCAGTTCTTC
TRBV2	TRBJ2-1	TRBD2	few	CASRGGSTYNEQFF	TGTGCCAGCAGAGGCGGGAGTACCTACAATGAGCAGTTCTTC
TRBV27	TRBJ2-3	-	-	CASSLSYQGLDTQYF	TGTGCCAGCAGTTTATCGTACCAGGGTTTAGATACGCAGTATTTT
TRBV27	TRBJ2-7	TRBD2	-	CASSSGLAGNEQYF	TGTGCCAGCAGTTCGGGACTAGCGGGAAACGAGCAGTACTTC
TRBV5-4	TRBJ2-5	TRBD2	-	CASSWMGGRETQYF	TGTGCCAGCAGCTGGATGGGAGGGCGGGAGACCCAGTACTTC
TRBV10-1	TRBJ2-3	TRBD2	-	CASSESNGTSGADTQYF	TGCGCCAGCAGTGAGTCGAATGGGACTAGCGGAGCAGATACGCAGTATTTT
TRBV5-1	TRBJ2-5	-	once	CASSLGQANQETQYF	TGCGCCAGCAGCTTGGGACAGGCCAACCAAGAGACCCAGTACTTC
TRBV4-2	TRBJ2-2	-	once	CASSQDRELFF	TGTGCCAGCAGCCAAGATAGGGAGCTGTTTTTT
TRBV10-3	TRBJ2-7	TRBD1	-	CAITDPGQGSSYEQYF	TGTGCCATCACGGACCCCGGACAGGGGAGCTCCTACGAGCAGTACTTC
TRBV7-9	TRBJ2-7	TRBD2	-	CASSLASGASYEQYF	TGTGCCAGCAGCTTAGCTAGCGGGGCCTCCTACGAGCAGTACTTC
TRBV18	TRBJ1-1	-	few	CASSPSPQSEAFF	TGTGCCAGCTCACCATCCCCGCAGTCTGAAGCTTTCTTT
TRBV2	TRBJ2-1	TRBD1	-	CASLQGEVYNEQFF	TGTGCCAGCCTACAGGGGGAGGTCTACAATGAGCAGTTCTTC